This passage covers 26 T cell receptor beta chains from one sample sequenced in a study of radiotherapy plus CTLA-4 blockade in lung cancer. Method: immunoSEQ multiplex PCR; TCRdb's copy keeps in-frame clones and lacks some. The sample includes about 120,000 clones, 65% to 85% of them seen just once. The specimen comprised peripheral blood, sampled from a patient treated with radiotherapy plus ipilimumab. Receptors originate from a human donor with non-small cell lung cancer who had a partial response to radiotherapy plus ipilimumab.

The chain has TRBV5-4 and TRBJ1-3, with D possibly being TRBD1 (6 bases). The germline CDR1 and CDR2 sequences are SGHNT and YYREEE (reference sequence). The CDR3 loop spans 14 amino acids. Trimming took off 6 bases at V and 0 bases at J, with 10 bases between the two ends. The CDR3 sequence: CASNPQGSGNTIYF. CDR3 in DNA: TGTGCCAGCAACCCACAGGGCTCTGGAAACACCATATATTTT.

The rearrangement links TRBV5-4 to TRBJ1-5, with 7 bases identical to TRBD1. The CDR3 runs to 16 residues. V shed 0 bases and J 1 base; nucleotides not matched to a gene: 4. CDR1 and CDR2 (germline): SGHNT, YYREEE (reference sequence). The CDR3, as DNA: TGTGCCAGCAGCTTGGGAGGGGGCGGAAGCAATCAGCCCCAGCATTTT. Encoded protein: CASSLGGGGSNQPQHF. The full variable domain, rest sourced from reference TRBV5-4 and TRBJ1-5, is ETGVTQSPTHLIKTRGQQVTLRCSSQSGHNTVSWYQQALGQGPQFIFQYYREEENGRGNFPPRFSGLQFPNYSSELNVNALELDDSALYLCASSLGGGGSNQPQHFGDGTRLSIL.

The V call is TRBV7-2, the J call TRBJ1-1; no firm D call. V was shortened by 6 bases and J by 1 base, with 15 bases between the two germline ends. This CDR3 has 15 residues. CDR1 is SGHTA and CDR2 is FQGNSA in the germline V gene. CDR3: CASSSSRSENTEAFF. The CDR3 bases are TGTGCCAGCAGTTCCTCCAGGTCGGAGAACACTGAAGCTTTCTTT.

V gene TRBV5-1 combines with J gene TRBJ1-1, with unresolved D. The CDR3 loop spans 14 amino acids. The germline V gene encodes CDR1 SGHRS and CDR2 YFSETQ. Trimming left V 0 bases short and J 2 bases short, with 8 bases between. The CDR3 sequence: CASSLERVNTEAFF. CDR3 nucleotide sequence: TGCGCCAGCAGCTTGGAGAGGGTTAACACTGAAGCTTTCTTT.

V gene TRBV28 combines with J gene TRBJ1-3; no clear D gene. Germline V gene lookup returns CDR1 MDHEN and CDR2 SYDVKM. The CDR3 sequence is 16 residues long. V was trimmed by 1 base and J by 1 base, leaving 11 bases between them. The CDR3 sequence is CASSLFPGRSGNTIYF. The CDR3 DNA reads as TGTGCCAGCAGTTTATTTCCGGGGAGGTCTGGAAACACCATATATTTT.

This clone was recorded only once. This chain uses TRBV18 with TRBJ1-2; no clear D. The germline V and J ends were trimmed by 5 bases and 6 bases, with 19 bases remaining between them. The CDR3 runs 15 residues. CDR1 KGHSH and CDR2 LQKENI come from the germline V gene. The CDR3 region has the DNA TGTGCCAGCTCATCCGTTGACACGACCAAGGATGGCTACACCTTC. It codes for CASSSVDTTKDGYTF.

This chain connects TRBV7-6 to TRBJ2-5; D not certain. Germline V gene lookup returns CDR1 SGHVS and CDR2 FNYEAQ. CDR3 length: 15 residues. V was pared by 1 base and J by 5 bases, with 14 bases between. The CDR3 DNA is TGTGCCAGCAGCTTAGGGTCTAGTATTGGGGAGACCCAGTACTTC. This encodes CASSLGSSIGETQYF.

This clone was counted only a few times. The rearrangement links TRBV12-5 to TRBJ2-1, with D possibly being TRBD2 (6 bases). V was shortened by 6 bases and J by 4 bases, with 13 bases between the two germline ends. The germline V gene encodes CDR1 LGHNT and CDR2 FRNRAP. The CDR3 extends over 14 amino acids. The DNA for the CDR3 is TGTGCTAGTGGGGGCAGCGGGCTTTACAATGAGCAGTTCTTC. This codes for CASGGSGLYNEQFF. Full variable domain (rest looked up from reference TRBV12-5 and TRBJ2-1): DARVTQTPRHKVTEMGQEVTMRCQPILGHNTVFWYRQTMMQGLELLAYFRNRAPLDDSGMPKDRFSAEMPDATLATLKIQPSEPRDSAVYFCASGGSGLYNEQFFGPGTRLTVL.

This clone was detected ten times or more. This sequence joins TRBV27 and TRBJ2-1, with a possible D match to TRBD2 (5 bases). This CDR3 spans 13 amino acids. Germline V gene data show CDR1 as MNHEY and CDR2 as SMNVEV (reference sequence). Between the trimmed V and J ends, which lost 5 bases and 4 bases, there was a span of 9 bases. This chain's CDR3 is CASSADYYNEQFF. The CDR3 DNA follows: TGTGCCAGCAGTGCCGACTATTACAATGAGCAGTTCTTC.

The V call is TRBV28, the J call TRBJ2-1, with 11 bases that match TRBD2. The germline V gene encodes CDR1 MDHEN and CDR2 SYDVKM. V trimming: 2 bases; J trimming: 3 bases; junction bases outside the gene matches: 6. The CDR3 runs to 17 residues. CDR3 DNA: TGTGCCAGCAGTTTACTAGCCGGGACTAGCGGCTACAATGAGCAGTTCTTC. It translates to CASSLLAGTSGYNEQFF. Combining the CDR3 with reference TRBV28 and TRBJ2-1 gives the whole variable domain DVKVTQSSRYLVKRTGEKVFLECVQDMDHENMFWYRQDPGLGLRLIYFSYDVKMKEKGDIPEGYSVSREKKERFSLILESASTNQTSMYLCASSLLAGTSGYNEQFFGPGTRLTVL.

The chain has TRBV5-1 and TRBJ2-1, with 8 bases identical to TRBD2. J was trimmed by 0 bases and V by 4 bases; bases with no gene match: 3. Germline V gene lookup returns CDR1 SGHRS and CDR2 YFSETQ. The CDR3 has 15 amino acids. CDR3 in DNA: TGCGCCAGCAGCCCTAGCGGGTACTCCTACAATGAGCAGTTCTTC. The encoded protein is CASSPSGYSYNEQFF.

V is TRBV19 and J is TRBJ2-7, with D perhaps matching TRBD2 (6 bases). Trimming took off 5 bases at V and 0 bases at J, with 11 bases between the two ends. The CDR3 has 14 amino acids. CDR1 is LNHDA, CDR2 SQIVND, per germline (reference sequence). Written as DNA, the CDR3 is TGTGCCAGTAGTGAGGCGGGGAGCTCCTACGAGCAGTACTTC. Amino acids: CASSEAGSSYEQYF.

The chain joins TRBV7-9 to TRBJ2-3; 7 positions match TRBD2. This CDR3 is built from 15 residues. Germline lookup yields CDR1 SEHNR and CDR2 FQNEAQ (reference sequence). V shed 4 bases and J 6 bases; nucleotides not matched to a gene: 10. The CDR3 protein is CASSSPSGAWDTQYF. In nucleotides, the CDR3 is TGTGCCAGCAGCTCCCCTAGCGGAGCTTGGGATACGCAGTATTTT.

The rearrangement uses TRBV19 and TRBJ1-2, with D hard to call. V lost 3 bases and J 8 bases, leaving 16 bases between the germline ends. The CDR3 has 14 residues. CDR1 and CDR2 from the germline V gene are LNHDA and SQIVND (reference sequence). The CDR3 protein is CASSMEGVPRGYTF. CDR3 nucleotides: TGTGCCAGTAGTATGGAGGGAGTGCCGCGGGGCTACACCTTC.

J is TRBJ2-4 and V is TRBV23-1, with TRBD1 identical over 8 bases. TRBV23-1 is assigned to the ORF class and has an uncertain function. The length of the CDR3 is 22 residues. The V gene end was trimmed by 3 bases and the J gene end by 0 bases; junction bases not matched to a gene: 22. CDR3 sequence reads: CASSHHRKLPRTGIVAKNIQYF. CDR3 DNA: TGCGCCAGCAGTCATCACCGCAAACTACCCCGGACAGGGATCGTAGCCAAAAACATTCAGTACTTC.

V and J are TRBV29-1 and TRBJ2-2; 7 nucleotides align to TRBD2. CDR1 is SQVTM and CDR2 is ANQGSEA in the germline V gene. After removal of 7 bases from V and 2 bases from J, the junction contained 10 bases not matched to a gene. This CDR3 is built from 15 residues. CDR3 protein: CSGLLLAQNTGELFF. The CDR3 nucleotides are TGCAGCGGGTTACTACTAGCGCAAAACACCGGGGAGCTGTTTTTT.

The chain is built from TRBV10-1 and TRBJ1-1, with 9 bases identical to TRBD1. Trimming took 5 bases from V and 1 from J; bases not matched to a gene: 2. Germline values: CDR1 WNHNN, CDR2 SYGVQD (reference sequence). The CDR3 loop spans 14 amino acids. The CDR3 here is CASSRTGANTEAFF. The CDR3 DNA reads TGCGCCAGCAGTCGGACAGGGGCGAACACTGAAGCTTTCTTT.

The chain carries TRBV5-5 and TRBJ2-3; possible D gene TRBD1, 5 bases. CDR3 length equals 17 residues. The V gene lost 4 bases and the J gene lost 4 bases, with 22 bases spanning the gap. Germline CDR1 reads SGHKS; CDR2 reads YYEKEE (reference sequence). CDR3 nucleotide sequence: TGTGCCAGCAGCCCGTTGGCAGGGCTGGTGAGTGCAGATACGCAGTATTTT. This codes for CASSPLAGLVSADTQYF.

The chain carries TRBV15 and TRBJ1-5; TRBD1 matches at 8 bases. Trimming removed 0 bases from V and 5 bases from J; junction bases left unmatched: 3. CDR1 is LNHNV and CDR2 is YYDKDF in the germline V gene (reference sequence). The CDR3 loop spans 15 amino acids. DNA of the CDR3: TGTGCCACCAGCAGAGACCCAGGGGGCGATCAGCCCCAGCATTTT. Encoded protein: CATSRDPGGDQPQHF.

The chain recombines TRBV4-2 with TRBJ2-4; tentative D call: TRBD1 (6 bases). V was clipped by 0 bases and J by 7 bases, with 16 bases between them. From germline, CDR1 is LGHNA and CDR2 YNFKEQ. This CDR3 is built from 16 residues. CDR3 nucleotide sequence: TGTGCCAGCAGCCAAGATCCACAGGGATTCCGGAACATTCAGTACTTC. Encoded protein: CASSQDPQGFRNIQYF.

A few counts support this clone. This chain joins TRBV7-3 and TRBJ2-5; 10 bases line up with TRBD1. Germline values: CDR1 SGHTA, CDR2 FQGTGA. This CDR3 has 15 residues. V shed 5 bases and J 5 bases; nucleotides not matched to a gene: 8. In nucleotides, the CDR3 is TGTGCCAGCAGCGGAGGGACAGGGGAGGTGGAGACCCAGTACTTC. This translates into CASSGGTGEVETQYF.

The V gene is TRBV5-1, the J gene TRBJ1-1; no reliable D call. Trimming took 5 bases from V and 2 from J, leaving 7 bases between them. The CDR3 runs 12 residues. The germline CDR1 and CDR2 sequences are SGHRS and YFSETQ. The CDR3 loop is CASSPPNTEAFF. The DNA for the CDR3 is TGCGCCAGCAGTCCCCCAAACACTGAAGCTTTCTTT.

The V and J genes are TRBV6-5 and TRBJ2-7; 9 bases align to TRBD1. The CDR3 is made up of 15 amino acids. Germline loops: CDR1 MNHEY, CDR2 SVGAGI. Germline trimming cut 2 bases from V and 2 bases from J; bases unmatched to any gene: 4. CDR3 DNA sequence: TGTGCCAGCAGTTACGCCGGGACAGGGCCCTACGAGCAGTACTTC. Amino acids: CASSYAGTGPYEQYF.

This chain joins TRBV7-2 and TRBJ2-7; perhaps TRBD1 as D (5 bases). The CDR3 runs to 13 residues. Trimming stripped 2 bases from V and 6 bases from J, with 11 bases between. Germline CDR1 and CDR2: SGHTA and FQGNSA. CDR3 amino acids: CASSLRPQGEQYF. In DNA form, the CDR3 reads TGTGCCAGCAGCTTACGACCCCAGGGCGAGCAGTACTTC.

The chain employs TRBV28 and TRBJ2-7; a possible D gene is TRBD2 (5 bases). Germline values: CDR1 MDHEN, CDR2 SYDVKM. CDR3 length: 13 amino acids. V lost 1 base and J 3 bases, leaving 7 bases between the germline ends. The CDR3 nucleotides read TGTGCCAGCAGTTTATTGACTAACTACGAGCAGTACTTC. It translates to CASSLLTNYEQYF.

This clone was observed once. The chain carries TRBV2 and TRBJ1-6; D remains ambiguous. V was cut by 6 bases and J by 0 bases, with 12 bases left in between. The CDR3 sequence is 16 residues long. Germline loops: CDR1 SNHLY, CDR2 FYNNEI. Here the CDR3 reads CASREQRSSYNSPLHF. CDR3 in DNA: TGTGCCAGCAGAGAACAGCGAAGCTCCTATAATTCACCCCTCCACTTT.